Sequencing of this T cell receptor beta chain was carried out in a study of response to subunit inactivated influenza vaccine. The V end lost 3 bases, the J end lost 1 base, and 12 bases lay between the germline ends. The CDR3 has 14 residues. Germline-derived CDR1 and CDR2 are DFQATT and SNEGSKA (reference sequence). TCRdb reanalysed the RT-PCR reads using MiXCR and keeps one entry per CDR3 protein. The sample contains hundreds of thousands of distinct CDR3 sequences, over 25% of which appear only once. The clonotype was recovered from a man in his forties or fifties who received an inactivated influenza vaccine. Sequencing used CD4+ T cells sorted from PBMCs, obtained around 5 days after vaccination. The J gene is TRBJ1-1, the V gene TRBV20-1; D possibly corresponds to TRBD1 (6 bases). Here the CDR3 DNA reads TGCAGTGCTAGTCTCGGGACACCGAACACTGAAGCTTTCTTT. Translating it yields CSASLGTPNTEAFF.